This is a list of T cell receptor beta chains from one sample in a study of regulatory T cells in long-lasting Graves disease. Using its own MiXCR run on the multiplex PCR reads, TCRdb lists one record per CDR3 protein. The sample has around 450,000 distinct CDR3 sequences, roughly 21% seen once. Source: peripheral blood mononuclear cells (PBMCs), taken when the disease was refractory, from a patient treated with antithyroid drugs. Receptors were obtained from a female donor with Graves disease. CDR3s leave out the opening cysteine and the closing phenylalanine or tryptophan. Fields, in order: D gene, V gene, CDR3 protein. The D gene is left open where the match is weak.

>.|TRBV5-6
ASSSTPGDEKLF
>.|TRBV7-6
ASSLLREGISAYNEQL
>.|TRBV10-3
AISALYEQY
>.|TRBV12-3/TRBV12-4
ASSVGIGSYEQY
>.|TRBV7-9
ASSLTEGEETQY
>TRBD1|TRBV20-1
SATPGGQAVSDTQY
>TRBD1|TRBV27
ASRGVRTGGNIQY
>.|TRBV20-1
SARGAQLNTEAF
>TRBD1|TRBV12-3/TRBV12-4
ASSIGQGRDEQF
>.|TRBV4-1
ASSLADSLAQPQH
>.|TRBV29-1
SVERDTGELF
>.|TRBV29-1
SVPSQTNTEAF
>TRBD1|TRBV19
ASETGAGANVLT
>.|TRBV20-1
SALDRDSYEQY
>TRBD1|TRBV20-1
SARGQGASGELF
>.|TRBV24-1
ATRDRRGEQY
>TRBD1|TRBV7-9
ASSPTGTGARGEQY
>.|TRBV29-1
SAGGGVRNTEAF
>TRBD1|TRBV28
ASVNRGQGEAF
>.|TRBV10-3
AISESRNSGANVLT
>.|TRBV27
ASSLSRGTEQY
>.|TRBV19
ASMGRGTGELF
>.|TRBV20-1
SAPNDGSWAKNIQY
>.|TRBV2
ASSVNPDNLQPQH
>.|TRBV20-1
SARQHLGQPQH
>.|TRBV3-1
ASSPRGADGNSPLH
>.|TRBV6-5
ASSYSLAVTGELF
>TRBD1|TRBV28
ASSRQGRSYNSPLH
>.|TRBV19
ASSITGRANTGELF
>.|TRBV20-1
SPPLLGPLH
>.|TRBV7-2
ASSLEVSRETQY
>.|TRBV2
ASRAETMNTEAF
>TRBD1|TRBV6-5
ASSWGQGNGYEQY
>.|TRBV28
ASSSTGVQETQY
>.|TRBV29-1
SVEATQDTQY
>TRBD1|TRBV12-3/TRBV12-4
ASSFTGGSYEQY
>TRBD2|TRBV28
ASSGGTSGIGEQY
>TRBD1|TRBV12-3/TRBV12-4
ASTPGQGPTEAF
>.|TRBV7-9
ASSPPEREKLF